Shown below are 6 T cell receptor beta chains from a single sample sequenced in a study of cytomegalovirus exposure and HLA in healthy donors. Use of 60 Vbeta and 13 Jbeta primers characterized the PCR. Only in-frame clones appear in the TCRdb table, and some are missing; sequencing was by immunoSEQ multiplex PCR. The data hold around 170,000 clones, with 65% to 80% observed a single time. Sequencing was performed on PBMCs. The source is a woman aged 40-49 years in good health and CMV-seronegative.

V usage is TRBV5-1 and J usage is TRBJ1-2; D gene uncertain. CDR3 size: 13 residues. Germline lookup yields CDR1 SGHRS and CDR2 YFSETQ. Trimming cost V 0 bases and J 3 bases, with 6 bases left between them. Here the CDR3 reads CASSLEEDYGYTF. CDR3 coding DNA: TGCGCCAGCAGCTTGGAGGAGGACTATGGCTACACCTTC.

This chain uses TRBV5-5 with TRBJ1-1; D remains ambiguous. Germline values: CDR1 SGHKS, CDR2 YYEKEE (reference sequence). Trimming cost V 0 bases and J 5 bases, with 8 bases left between them. The CDR3 is 13 residues long. CDR3 sequence (DNA): TGTGCCAGCAGCTTGGAACGGTGGACTGAAGCTTTCTTT. This gives the protein CASSLERWTEAFF. The variable domain in full, with the rest retrieved from reference TRBV5-5 and TRBJ1-1, is DAGVTQSPTHLIKTRGQQVTLRCSPISGHKSVSWYQQVLGQGPQFIFQYYEKEERGRGNFPDRFSARQFPNYSSELNVNALLLGDSALYLCASSLERWTEAFFGQGTRLTVV.

The V and J genes are TRBV11-2 and TRBJ2-5; TRBD2 aligns across 12 bases. The CDR3 consists of 16 residues. Germline assignment: CDR1 SGHAT and CDR2 FQNNGV. V dropped 5 bases and J dropped 3; count of bases not matched to a gene: 7. The CDR3 DNA sequence: TGTGCCAGCAGCGTCTCTAGCGGGGGGGCCAAAGAGACCCAGTACTTC. This gives the protein CASSVSSGGAKETQYF.

V usage is TRBV5-1 and J usage is TRBJ2-1; perhaps TRBD2 as D (5 bases). V lost 5 bases and J lost 1, with 16 bases in between. The CDR3 sequence is 16 residues long. Germline V lookup: CDR1 SGHRS, CDR2 YFSETQ. CDR3 amino acids: CASSGGVGVSYNEQFF. The CDR3 nucleotides read TGCGCCAGCAGTGGAGGAGTAGGAGTATCCTACAATGAGCAGTTCTTC. The whole variable domain, filled in from reference TRBV5-1 and TRBJ2-1, reads KAGVTQTPRYLIKTRGQQVTLSCSPISGHRSVSWYQQTPGQGLQFLFEYFSETQRNKGNFPGRFSGRQFSNSRSEMNVSTLELGDSALYLCASSGGVGVSYNEQFFGPGTRLTVL.

The V gene is TRBV4-1, the J gene TRBJ2-7; tentatively, D is TRBD1 (5 bases). CDR3 length: 15 amino acids. The V and J ends lost 4 bases and 5 bases respectively, with 18 bases between them. Germline lookup yields CDR1 MGHRA and CDR2 YSYEKL. In DNA form, the CDR3 reads TGCGCCAGCAGCCCCAAAGCCCTCCCAGGGAACGAGCAGTACTTC. Protein product: CASSPKALPGNEQYF.

V and J are TRBV27 and TRBJ2-7; D is ambiguous. Germline CDR1 is MNHEY and CDR2 is SMNVEV (reference sequence). V was pared by 2 bases and J by 6 bases, with 11 bases between. CDR3 length: 13 residues. DNA for the CDR3: TGTGCCAGCAGTTTAGGGCCGGCCGGCGAGCAGTACTTC. The encoded protein is CASSLGPAGEQYF.